This T cell receptor beta chain was captured by sequencing in a study of CD8 T cells in Susac syndrome. V shed 4 bases and J 5 bases; nucleotides not matched to a gene: 12. CDR3 size: 17 residues. The germline V gene encodes CDR1 SGHTA and CDR2 FQGNSA. Reverse transcription of about 0.5 to 1 ug RNA used random hexamers. The authors amplified TCR beta CDR3 across 54 Vbeta and 13 Jbeta using immunoSEQ multiplex PCR. One entry per CDR3 protein, called by TCRdb with MiXCR from the immunoSEQ multiplex PCR reads. The sample yields about 210,000 distinct CDR3 sequences, approximately 95% seen once. This clonotype showed up just once. Sequencing of TCR beta drew on CD8+ and CD4+ T cells from blood.

This clonotype originated in a human donor with multiple sclerosis. This chain connects TRBV7-2 to TRBJ2-5, with 11 nucleotides matching TRBD2. Material: CD4+ T cells from PBMCs. The CDR3 region is CASSSRLAGRGMETQYF. In DNA form, the CDR3 reads TGTGCCAGCAGCTCACGACTAGCGGGACGAGGGATGGAGACCCAGTACTTC.